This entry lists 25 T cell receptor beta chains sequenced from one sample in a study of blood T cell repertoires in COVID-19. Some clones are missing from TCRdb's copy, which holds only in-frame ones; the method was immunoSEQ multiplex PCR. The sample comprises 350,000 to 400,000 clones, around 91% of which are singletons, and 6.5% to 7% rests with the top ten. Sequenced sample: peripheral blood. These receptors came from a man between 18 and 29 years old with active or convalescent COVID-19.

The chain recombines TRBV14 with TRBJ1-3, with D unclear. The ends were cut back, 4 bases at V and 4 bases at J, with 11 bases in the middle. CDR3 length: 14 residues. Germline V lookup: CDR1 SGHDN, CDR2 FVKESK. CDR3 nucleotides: TGTGCCAGCAGCCCGGCACAGTCGGGAAACACCATATATTTT. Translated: CASSPAQSGNTIYF.

The CDR3 protein is CASSLNSGSRDEQYF. Written as DNA, the CDR3 is TGTGCCAGCAGTCTTAATAGCGGGAGTAGAGACGAGCAGTACTTC. The gene calls are TRBV27 and TRBJ2-7, with TRBD2 matching 9 bases. The CDR3 totals 15 residues. V shed 5 bases and J 5 bases; nucleotides not matched to a gene: 10. Germline V lookup: CDR1 MNHEY, CDR2 SMNVEV (reference sequence).

The CDR3 spells CASSVLGVAGTDTQYF. The CDR3 DNA sequence: TGTGCCAGCAGTGTCCTGGGAGTAGCAGGCACAGATACGCAGTATTTT. This chain links TRBV9 with TRBJ2-3; D may be TRBD2 (5 bases). The germline V gene has CDR1 SGDLS and CDR2 YYNGEE. The CDR3 loop spans 16 amino acids. The germline V and J ends were trimmed by 5 bases and 1 base, with 17 bases remaining between them.

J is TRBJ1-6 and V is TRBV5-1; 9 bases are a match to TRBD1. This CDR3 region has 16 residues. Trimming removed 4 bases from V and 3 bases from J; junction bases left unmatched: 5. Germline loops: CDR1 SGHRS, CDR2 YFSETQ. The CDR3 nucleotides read TGCGCCAGCAGCCCCATGGGACAGGGCTATAATTCACCCCTCCACTTT. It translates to CASSPMGQGYNSPLHF.

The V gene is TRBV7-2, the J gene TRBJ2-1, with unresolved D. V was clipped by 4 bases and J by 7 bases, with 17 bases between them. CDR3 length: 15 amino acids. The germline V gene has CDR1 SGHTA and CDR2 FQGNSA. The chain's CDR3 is CASSYTGPQGNEQFF. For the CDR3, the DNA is TGTGCCAGCAGCTATACGGGTCCCCAAGGTAATGAGCAGTTCTTC.

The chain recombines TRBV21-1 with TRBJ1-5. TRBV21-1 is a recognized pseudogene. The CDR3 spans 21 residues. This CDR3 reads CASSKEGGWVGSIENNQPQHF. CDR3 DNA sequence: TGTGCCAGCAGCAAAGAAGGAGGGTGGGTAGGATCGATTGAAAACAATCAGCCCCAGCATTTT.

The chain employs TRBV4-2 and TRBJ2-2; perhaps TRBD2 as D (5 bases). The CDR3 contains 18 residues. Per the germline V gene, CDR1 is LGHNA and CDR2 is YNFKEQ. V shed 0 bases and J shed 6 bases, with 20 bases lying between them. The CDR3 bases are TGTGCCAGCAGCCAAGATCGGATCATCACGGGGTTGGCCGGGGAGCTGTTTTTT. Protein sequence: CASSQDRIITGLAGELFF.

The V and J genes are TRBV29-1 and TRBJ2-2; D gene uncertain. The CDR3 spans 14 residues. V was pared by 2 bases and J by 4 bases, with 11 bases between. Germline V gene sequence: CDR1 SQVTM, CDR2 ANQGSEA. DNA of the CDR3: TGCAGCGTTGAATCGGGTTTTAGCACCGGGGAGCTGTTTTTT. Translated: CSVESGFSTGELFF.

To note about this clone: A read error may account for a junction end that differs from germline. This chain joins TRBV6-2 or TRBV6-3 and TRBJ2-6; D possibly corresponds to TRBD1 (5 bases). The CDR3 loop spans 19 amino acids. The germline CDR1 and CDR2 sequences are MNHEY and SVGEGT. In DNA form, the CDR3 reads TGTGCCAGCAGTTACTCGATAGGTTCCGTTATCACTGGGGCCAACGTGCTGACTTTC. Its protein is CASSYSIGSVITGANVLTF.

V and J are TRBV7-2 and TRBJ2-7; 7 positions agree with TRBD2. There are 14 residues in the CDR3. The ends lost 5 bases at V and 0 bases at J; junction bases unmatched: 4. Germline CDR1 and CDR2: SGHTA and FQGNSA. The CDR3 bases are TGTGCCAGCAGCGGGGGGGGTAGCTCCTACGAGCAGTACTTC. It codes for CASSGGGSSYEQYF.

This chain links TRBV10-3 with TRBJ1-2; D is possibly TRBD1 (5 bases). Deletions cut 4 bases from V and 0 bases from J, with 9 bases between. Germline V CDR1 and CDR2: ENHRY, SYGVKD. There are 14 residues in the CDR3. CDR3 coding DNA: TGTGCCATCAGTGTAGGACAAGCTAACTATGGCTACACCTTC. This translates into CAISVGQANYGYTF.

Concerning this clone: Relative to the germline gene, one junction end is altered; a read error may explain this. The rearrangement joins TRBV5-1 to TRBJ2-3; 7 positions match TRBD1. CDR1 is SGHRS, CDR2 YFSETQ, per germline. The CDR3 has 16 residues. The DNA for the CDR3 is TGCGCCAGCAGCACAGGGACAGTTGCGGGCACGGATACGCAGTATTTT. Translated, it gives CASSTGTVAGTDTQYF.

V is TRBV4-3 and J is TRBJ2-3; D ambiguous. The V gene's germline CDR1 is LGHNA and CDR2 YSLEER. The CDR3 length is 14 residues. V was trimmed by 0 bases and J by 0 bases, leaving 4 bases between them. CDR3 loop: CASSQDPSTDTQYF. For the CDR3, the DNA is TGCGCCAGCAGCCAAGATCCTAGCACAGATACGCAGTATTTT.

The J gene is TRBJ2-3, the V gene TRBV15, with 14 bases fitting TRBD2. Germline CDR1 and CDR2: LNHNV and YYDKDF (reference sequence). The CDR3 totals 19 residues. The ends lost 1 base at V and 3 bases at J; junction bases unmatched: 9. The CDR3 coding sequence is TGTGCCACCAGCAGAGGAAAGGGGACTAGCGGGAGCTGGACAGATACGCAGTATTTT. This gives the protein CATSRGKGTSGSWTDTQYF.

The CDR3 coding sequence is TGTGCCAGCAGTTACTTGGGCGATGGTGGCTCACCCCTCCACTTT. Translating gives CASSYLGDGGSPLHF. This rearrangement joins TRBV6-2 or TRBV6-3 to TRBJ1-6, with D uncertain. V lost 1 base and J lost 10, with 14 bases in between. The CDR3 spans 15 residues. Germline-derived CDR1 and CDR2 are MNHEY and SVGEGT.

CDR3 nucleotides: TGTGCCAGCAGCTTAGGGGCGGGACTAGCGGGGCCCAATAGGAATGAGCAGTTCTTC. The encoded protein is CASSLGAGLAGPNRNEQFF. This sequence joins TRBV7-2 and TRBJ2-1; 13 bases fit TRBD2. Germline V lookup: CDR1 SGHTA, CDR2 FQGNSA. The ends lost 1 base at V and 7 bases at J; junction bases unmatched: 13. This CDR3 contains 19 residues.

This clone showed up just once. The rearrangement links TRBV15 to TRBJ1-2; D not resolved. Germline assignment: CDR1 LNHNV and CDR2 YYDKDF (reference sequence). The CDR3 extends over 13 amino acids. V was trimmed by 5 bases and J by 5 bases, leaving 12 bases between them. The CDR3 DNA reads TGTGCCACCAGCCCAGATAACGTTTATGGCTACACCTTC. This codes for CATSPDNVYGYTF.

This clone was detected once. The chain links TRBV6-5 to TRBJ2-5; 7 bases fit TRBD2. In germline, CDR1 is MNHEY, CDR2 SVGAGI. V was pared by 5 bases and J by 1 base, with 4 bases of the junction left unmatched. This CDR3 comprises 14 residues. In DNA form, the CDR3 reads TGTGCCAGCAGTACGGGGGGAATCCAAGAGACCCAGTACTTC. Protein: CASSTGGIQETQYF.

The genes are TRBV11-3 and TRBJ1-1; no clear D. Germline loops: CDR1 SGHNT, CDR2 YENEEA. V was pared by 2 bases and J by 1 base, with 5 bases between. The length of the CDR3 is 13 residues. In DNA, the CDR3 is TGTGCCAGCAGCTTAACAGAGAACACTGAAGCTTTCTTT. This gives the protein CASSLTENTEAFF.

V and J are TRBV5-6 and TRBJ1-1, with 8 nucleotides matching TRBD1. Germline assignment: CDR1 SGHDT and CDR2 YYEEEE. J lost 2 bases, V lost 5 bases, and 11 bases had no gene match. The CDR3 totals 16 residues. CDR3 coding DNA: TGTGCCAGCAGACGGAACGGTCAGGGGGCCAACACTGAAGCTTTCTTT. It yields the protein CASRRNGQGANTEAFF.

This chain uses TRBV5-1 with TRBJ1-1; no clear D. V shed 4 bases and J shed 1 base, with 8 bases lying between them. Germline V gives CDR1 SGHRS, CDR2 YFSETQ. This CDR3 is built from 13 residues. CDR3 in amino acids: CASSQYENTEAFF. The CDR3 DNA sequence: TGCGCCAGCAGCCAGTACGAGAACACTGAAGCTTTCTTT. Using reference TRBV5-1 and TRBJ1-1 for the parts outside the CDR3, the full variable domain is KAGVTQTPRYLIKTRGQQVTLSCSPISGHRSVSWYQQTPGQGLQFLFEYFSETQRNKGNFPGRFSGRQFSNSRSEMNVSTLELGDSALYLCASSQYENTEAFFGQGTRLTVV.

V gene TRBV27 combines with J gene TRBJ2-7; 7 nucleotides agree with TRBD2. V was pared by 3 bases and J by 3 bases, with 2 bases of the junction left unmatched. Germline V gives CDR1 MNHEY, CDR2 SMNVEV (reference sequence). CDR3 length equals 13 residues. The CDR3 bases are TGTGCCAGCAGTTTCCGGGACTACTACGAGCAGTACTTC. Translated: CASSFRDYYEQYF.

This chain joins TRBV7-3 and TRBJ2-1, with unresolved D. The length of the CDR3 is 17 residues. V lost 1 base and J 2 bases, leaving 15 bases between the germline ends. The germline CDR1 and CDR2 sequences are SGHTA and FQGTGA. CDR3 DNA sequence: TGTGCCAGCAGCTTAAGGTTTAGCTCCCGCACCTACAATGAGCAGTTCTTC. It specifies CASSLRFSSRTYNEQFF.

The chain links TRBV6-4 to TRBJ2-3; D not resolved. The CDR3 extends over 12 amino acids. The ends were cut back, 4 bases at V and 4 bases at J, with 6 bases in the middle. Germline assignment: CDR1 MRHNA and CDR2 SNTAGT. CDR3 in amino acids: CASSVRADTQYF. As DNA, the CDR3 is TGTGCCAGCAGTGTGAGAGCAGATACGCAGTATTTT.

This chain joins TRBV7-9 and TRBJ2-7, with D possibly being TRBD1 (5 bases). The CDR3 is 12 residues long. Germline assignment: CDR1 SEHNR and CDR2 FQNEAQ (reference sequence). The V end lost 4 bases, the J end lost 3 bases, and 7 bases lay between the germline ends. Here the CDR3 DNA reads TGTGCCAGCAGCTCGACAGTCTACGAGCAGTACTTC. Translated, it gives CASSSTVYEQYF.